Listed here are 26 T cell receptor beta chains from one sample, sequenced in a study of molecular identifiers for immune sequencing clone quantification. TCRdb reanalysed the PCR reads using MiXCR and keeps one entry per CDR3 protein. The sample lists 300,000 to 350,000 distinct CDR3 sequences; over 20% were seen once. Sequenced sample: naive CD8+ T cells from blood, with Jurkat cell RNA spiked in. Subset noted: FACS-sorted CD8+CD4-CCR7+CD45RA+ naive T cells. The receptors here all came from a human donor in good health. Some libraries in this study had Jurkat cell RNA spiked in.

This clonotype has ten or more counts. One end of the junction is discordant with germline, which a read error may explain. The V and J genes are TRBV7-9 and TRBJ1-5; no reliable D call. Germline V CDR1 and CDR2: SEHNR, FQNEAQ (reference sequence). CDR3 size: 14 residues. The CDR3 DNA is TGCGCCAGCAGCTTGGGTTTCGGCAATCAGCCCCAGCATTTT. Translated: CASSLGFGNQPQHF.

This clonotype was seen a single time. A read error may be the cause here, since a much bigger clone is one base away. V is TRBV24-1 and J is TRBJ2-1; 12 nucleotides line up with TRBD2. J lost 9 bases, V lost 5 bases, and 10 bases had no gene match. The CDR3 extends over 16 amino acids. Germline CDR1 is KGHDR and CDR2 is SFDVKD. CDR3 amino acids: CATSGPLAGGPAEQFF. The CDR3 region has the DNA TGTGCCACCAGTGGCCCGCTAGCGGGAGGGCCAGCTGAGCAGTTCTTC.

This clonotype was detected ten times or more. This chain uses TRBV5-6 with TRBJ2-5; 9 bases are a match to TRBD2. The junction had 8 bases not matched to a gene; V was cut back by 1 base and J by 4 bases. CDR3 length: 16 amino acids. CDR1 and CDR2 (germline): SGHDT, YYEEEE. CDR3 in amino acids: CASSLRWSGLAETQYF. In DNA, the CDR3 is TGTGCCAGCAGCTTGCGGTGGTCGGGACTAGCAGAGACCCAGTACTTC. Based on the CDR3 plus reference TRBV5-6 and TRBJ2-5, the full variable domain is DAGVTQSPTHLIKTRGQQVTLRCSPKSGHDTVSWYQQALGQGPQFIFQYYEEEERQRGNFPDRFSGHQFPNYSSELNVNALLLGDSALYLCASSLRWSGLAETQYFGPGTRLLVL.

This clonotype appeared many times. This chain uses TRBV12-3 or TRBV12-4 with TRBJ2-3, with TRBD2 matching 7 bases. This CDR3 is 14 amino acids long. Trimming took 5 bases from V and 5 from J; bases not matched to a gene: 7. The DNA of the CDR3 is TGTGCCAGCAGTGGCGGGAGCATTATAGATACGCAGTATTTT. Encoded protein: CASSGGSIIDTQYF.

Worth noting for this clonotype: With a much larger clone just one base away, this may be a read error. The chain combines TRBV20-1 with TRBJ2-3; the D gene is possibly TRBD1 (6 bases). The CDR3 covers 15 residues. Trimming left V 5 bases short and J 0 bases short, with 15 bases between. Germline CDR1 reads DFQATT; CDR2 reads SNEGSKA (reference sequence). The CDR3 spells CSALIDRPSTDTQYF. The CDR3 DNA reads TGCAGTGCTCTAATTGACAGGCCAAGCACAGATACGCAGTATTTT.

This clonotype was detected ten times or more. The chain links TRBV28 to TRBJ2-4; TRBD1 matches at 8 bases. The length of the CDR3 is 17 residues. Germline lookup yields CDR1 MDHEN and CDR2 SYDVKM. The trim removed 2 bases at V and 2 bases at J, leaving 8 bases unmatched. The CDR3: CASSLTGQGLTKNIQYF. The CDR3 bases are TGTGCCAGCAGTTTAACCGGACAGGGCTTGACCAAAAACATTCAGTACTTC.

In its sample, this clonotype was seen many times. The chain employs TRBV20-1 and TRBJ2-5, with 10 bases aligning to TRBD2. V dropped 5 bases and J dropped 5; count of bases not matched to a gene: 11. Germline V gene data show CDR1 as DFQATT and CDR2 as SNEGSKA (reference sequence). The CDR3 runs to 15 residues. The CDR3 DNA sequence: TGCAGTGCTTCGACTAGCGGGCCGTCAGTTGAGACCCAGTACTTC. Translated, it gives CSASTSGPSVETQYF.

To note about this clonotype: A much larger clonotype is one base distant, so this may be a read error. The rearrangement joins TRBV11-2 to TRBJ2-1; TRBD2 aligns across 7 bases. This CDR3 region has 17 residues. Germline V lookup: CDR1 SGHAT, CDR2 FQNNGV. CDR3 in amino acids: CASSSTPSGWGYDEQFF. In nucleotides, the CDR3 is TGTGCCAGCAGCTCAACCCCTAGCGGCTGGGGCTACGATGAGCAGTTCTTC.

In the case of this clonotype: A much larger clone lies a single base off, so this may be a read error. This chain uses TRBV9 with TRBJ2-1; TRBD2 aligns across 9 bases. This CDR3 is built from 15 residues. Germline loops: CDR1 SGDLS, CDR2 YYNGEE. CDR3 nucleotides: TGTGGCAGCAGCGCCGGACTAGCGAATTACAATGAGCAGTTCTTC. It yields the protein CGSSAGLANYNEQFF.

The table lists this clonotype with many counts. The CDR3: CASRKQGASNYGYTF. The DNA for the CDR3 is TGTGCCAGCAGAAAACAGGGGGCGTCTAACTATGGCTACACCTTC. The rearrangement uses TRBV6-4 and TRBJ1-2; 9 nucleotides align to TRBD1. CDR3 size: 15 residues. CDR1 is MRHNA and CDR2 is SNTAGT in the germline V gene. The trim removed 6 bases at V and 0 bases at J, leaving 5 bases unmatched.

The sample holds a few counts of this clonotype. The chain recombines TRBV9 with TRBJ2-7, with 7 bases lining up with TRBD1. This CDR3 comprises 14 residues. CDR1 SGDLS and CDR2 YYNGEE come from the germline V gene. V lost 0 bases, J lost 1 base, and 1 base stayed unmatched. This CDR3 reads CASSVEGASYEQYF. For the CDR3, the DNA is TGTGCCAGCAGCGTAGAGGGGGCGTCCTACGAGCAGTACTTC.

A note on this clonotype: A much larger clone lies a single base off, so this may be a read error. The CDR3 DNA reads as TGTGCCGGGAGTACCGGGGAGGACTTCAATGAGCAGTTCTTC. Residues: CAGSTGEDFNEQFF. The chain carries TRBV28 and TRBJ2-1, with D possibly being TRBD2 (6 bases). Trimming took 11 bases from V and 6 from J, leaving 20 bases between them. The CDR3 loop spans 14 amino acids. Germline assignment: CDR1 MDHEN and CDR2 SYDVKM.

V is TRBV28 and J is TRBJ2-3; 7 bases match TRBD1. This CDR3 has 14 amino acids. Trimming took 7 bases from V and 4 from J; bases not matched to a gene: 8. In germline, CDR1 is MDHEN, CDR2 SYDVKM. The CDR3 sequence: CASTRDSPADTQYF. The CDR3 DNA is TGTGCCAGCACCAGGGACAGCCCGGCAGATACGCAGTATTTT.

This clonotype has a count of ten or more. The rearrangement uses TRBV5-6 and TRBJ2-7, with D maybe TRBD2 (7 bases). CDR3 length equals 14 residues. CDR1 and CDR2 from the germline V gene are SGHDT and YYEEEE. Trimming removed 4 bases from V and 3 bases from J, with 14 bases in between. As DNA, the CDR3 is TGTGCCAGCAGCCCACGGGGGGCCCTCTACGAGCAGTACTTC. It is translated as CASSPRGALYEQYF.

This clonotype was picked up many times. This chain uses TRBV20-1 with TRBJ2-7, with D tentatively TRBD1 or TRBD2 (5 bases each). Germline V CDR1 and CDR2: DFQATT, SNEGSKA (reference sequence). The V and J ends lost 5 bases and 7 bases respectively, with 15 bases between them. The length of the CDR3 is 12 residues. CDR3 nucleotide sequence: TGCAGTGCTGGGGACGGTACAGAGGAGCAGTACTTC. This sequence encodes CSAGDGTEEQYF.

The V and J genes are TRBV20-1 and TRBJ2-7, with 11 bases that match TRBD1. Unmatched junction bases numbered 1, after V lost 6 bases and J lost 3 bases. This CDR3 comprises 12 residues. Germline V gene sequence: CDR1 DFQATT, CDR2 SNEGSKA (reference sequence). CDR3 sequence: CSAGTGGYEQYF. The CDR3 nucleotides are TGCAGTGCCGGGACAGGGGGCTACGAGCAGTACTTC.

This clonotype was counted many times. V gene TRBV5-4 combines with J gene TRBJ2-7; D ambiguous. The ends were cut back, 6 bases at V and 2 bases at J, with 12 bases in the middle. Germline lookup yields CDR1 SGHNT and CDR2 YYREEE (reference sequence). The CDR3 is 13 residues long. CDR3 sequence: CASIAVPTYEQYF. CDR3 nucleotide sequence: TGTGCCAGCATTGCGGTGCCCACCTACGAGCAGTACTTC.

Concerning this clonotype itself: A much bigger clone sits one base away, suggesting this may be a read error. CDR3 loop: CVSSFAAEQYF. The DNA of the CDR3 is TGTGTCAGCAGTTTCGCCGCCGAGCAGTACTTC. The V gene is TRBV12-3 or TRBV12-4, the J gene TRBJ2-7; D not certain. The CDR3 sequence is 11 residues long.

This clonotype has at least ten counts. Here the CDR3 reads CASSFSAGGTGELFF. Written as DNA, the CDR3 is TGTGCCAGCAGCTTCTCAGCGGGGGGTACCGGGGAGCTGTTTTTT. V is TRBV7-6 and J is TRBJ2-2; 9 bases match TRBD2. V dropped 3 bases and J dropped 5; count of bases not matched to a gene: 4. This CDR3 spans 15 amino acids. The germline V gene encodes CDR1 SGHVS and CDR2 FNYEAQ.

This clonotype was counted a few times. J is TRBJ2-3 and V is TRBV19; perhaps TRBD1 as D (6 bases). V lost 6 bases and J 2 bases, leaving 9 bases between the germline ends. Germline V gives CDR1 LNHDA, CDR2 SQIVND (reference sequence). CDR3 size: 13 residues. The CDR3 DNA follows: TGTGCCAGTAGAGACAGGTTCACAGATACGCAGTATTTT. Translating it yields CASRDRFTDTQYF.

In this sample, this clonotype turned up many times. This chain joins TRBV19 and TRBJ2-3, with 9 bases that match TRBD1. The CDR3 is 15 amino acids. CDR1 is LNHDA and CDR2 is SQIVND in the germline V gene (reference sequence). With V trimmed by 4 bases and J by 2 bases, 4 bases remained unmatched. CDR3 nucleotide sequence: TGTGCCAGTAGTAAGGACAGGGGACTCACAGATACGCAGTATTTT. Translation gives CASSKDRGLTDTQYF.

This clonotype was seen ten or more times. The chain combines TRBV18 with TRBJ2-7; the D gene is possibly TRBD1 (6 bases). Per the germline V gene, CDR1 is KGHSH and CDR2 is LQKENI. The CDR3 sequence is 14 residues long. Trimming left V 5 bases short and J 3 bases short, with 14 bases between. CDR3 coding DNA: TGTGCCAGCTCATTGCCGGGACACATCTACGAGCAGTACTTC. Protein product: CASSLPGHIYEQYF.

Comment on this clonotype: This may come from a read error, since a much larger clone is one base off. The V and J genes are TRBV9 and TRBJ2-7; a weak D match, TRBD2 (6 bases). CDR3 length: 16 amino acids. CDR1 is SGDLS and CDR2 is YYNGEE in the germline V gene. The CDR3, as DNA: TGTGCCAGCAGCGTAAAGTCGGGAGCCCTACAGTACGGGCAGTACTTC. It translates to CASSVKSGALQYGQYF.

In this sample, this clonotype turned up many times. The CDR3 DNA reads TGCGCCAGCAGCCAAGACGGGACAGGGATTTGGACTGAAGCTTTCTTT. Its protein is CASSQDGTGIWTEAFF. The chain couples TRBV4-1 to TRBJ1-1, with 9 bases aligning to TRBD1. This CDR3 is built from 16 residues. The germline V gene encodes CDR1 MGHRA and CDR2 YSYEKL. With V trimmed by 0 bases and J by 5 bases, 7 bases remained unmatched.

The sample holds many counts of this clonotype. The chain is built from TRBV9 and TRBJ2-3, with TRBD2 as a possible D gene (7 bases). The CDR3 is made up of 16 amino acids. The V end was cut by 2 bases, the J end by 6 bases, with 19 bases between. CDR1 and CDR2 (germline): SGDLS, YYNGEE. The CDR3 DNA sequence: TGTGCCAGCAGCGTGGAGCAGCGGGGAGGGGGTGATACGCAGTATTTT. Amino acid sequence: CASSVEQRGGGDTQYF.

At least ten counts were recorded for this clonotype. This chain connects TRBV6-6 to TRBJ2-7; D is unclear. Trimming took 0 bases from V and 2 from J, leaving 5 bases between them. The CDR3 has 13 residues. CDR1 is MNHNY and CDR2 is SVGAGI in the germline V gene (reference sequence). CDR3 nucleotides: TGTGCCAGCAGTTACTCGCAGGCCTACGAGCAGTACTTC. Translated: CASSYSQAYEQYF.